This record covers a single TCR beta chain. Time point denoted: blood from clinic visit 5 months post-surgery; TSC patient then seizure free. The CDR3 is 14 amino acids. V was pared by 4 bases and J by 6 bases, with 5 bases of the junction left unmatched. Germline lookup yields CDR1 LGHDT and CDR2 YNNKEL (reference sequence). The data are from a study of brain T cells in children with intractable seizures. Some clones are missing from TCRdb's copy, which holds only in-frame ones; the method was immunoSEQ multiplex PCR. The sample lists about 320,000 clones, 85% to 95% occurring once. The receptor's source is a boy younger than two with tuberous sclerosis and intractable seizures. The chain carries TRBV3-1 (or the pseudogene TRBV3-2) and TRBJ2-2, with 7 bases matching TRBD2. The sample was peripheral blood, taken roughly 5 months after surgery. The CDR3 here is CASSPQGGSGELFF. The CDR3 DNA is TGTGCCAGCAGCCCCCAGGGAGGGTCCGGGGAGCTGTTTTTT.